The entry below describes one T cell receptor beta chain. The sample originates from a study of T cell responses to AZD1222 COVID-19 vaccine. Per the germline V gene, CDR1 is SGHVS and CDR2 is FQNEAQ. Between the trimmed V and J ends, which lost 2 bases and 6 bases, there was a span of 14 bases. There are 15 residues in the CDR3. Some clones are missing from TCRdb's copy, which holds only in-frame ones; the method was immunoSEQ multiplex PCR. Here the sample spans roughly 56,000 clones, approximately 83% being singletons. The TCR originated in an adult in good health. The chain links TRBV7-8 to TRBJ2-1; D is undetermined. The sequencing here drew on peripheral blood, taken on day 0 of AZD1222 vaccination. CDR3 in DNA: TGTGCCAGCAGCTTACCGCTGGTAATCGCCAATGAGCAGTTCTTC. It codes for CASSLPLVIANEQFF.